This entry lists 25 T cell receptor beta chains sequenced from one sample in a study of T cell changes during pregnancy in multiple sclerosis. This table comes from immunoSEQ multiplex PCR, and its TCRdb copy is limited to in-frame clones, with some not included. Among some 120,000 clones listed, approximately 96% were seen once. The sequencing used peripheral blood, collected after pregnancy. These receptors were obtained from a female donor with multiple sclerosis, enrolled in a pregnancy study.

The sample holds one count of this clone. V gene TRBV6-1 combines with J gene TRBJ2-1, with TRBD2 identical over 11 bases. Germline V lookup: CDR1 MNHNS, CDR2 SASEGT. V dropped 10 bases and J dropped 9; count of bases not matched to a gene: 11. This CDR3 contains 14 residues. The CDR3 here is CATQLAGGQFEQFF. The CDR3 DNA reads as TGTGCCACCCAGTTAGCGGGAGGGCAGTTTGAGCAGTTCTTC.

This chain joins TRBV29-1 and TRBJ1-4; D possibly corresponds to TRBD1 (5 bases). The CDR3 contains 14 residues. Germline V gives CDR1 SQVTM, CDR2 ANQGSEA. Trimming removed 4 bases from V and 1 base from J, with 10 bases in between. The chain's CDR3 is CSVGQGKTNEKLFF. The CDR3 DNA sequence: TGCAGCGTTGGTCAGGGCAAAACTAATGAAAAACTGTTTTTT.

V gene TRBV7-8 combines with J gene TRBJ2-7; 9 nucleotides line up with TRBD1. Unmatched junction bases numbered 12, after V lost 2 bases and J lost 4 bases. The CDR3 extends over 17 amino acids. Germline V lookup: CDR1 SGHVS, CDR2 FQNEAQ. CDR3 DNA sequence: TGTGCCAGCAGCTTATACCCCGGGACAGGGTCATTTTACGAGCAGTACTTC. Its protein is CASSLYPGTGSFYEQYF.

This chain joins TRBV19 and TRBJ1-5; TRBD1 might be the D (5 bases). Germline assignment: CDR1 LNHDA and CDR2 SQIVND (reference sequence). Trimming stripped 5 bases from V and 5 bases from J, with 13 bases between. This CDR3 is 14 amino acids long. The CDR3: CASSDDRSYQPQHF. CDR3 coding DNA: TGTGCCAGTAGTGACGACAGAAGCTATCAGCCCCAGCATTTT.

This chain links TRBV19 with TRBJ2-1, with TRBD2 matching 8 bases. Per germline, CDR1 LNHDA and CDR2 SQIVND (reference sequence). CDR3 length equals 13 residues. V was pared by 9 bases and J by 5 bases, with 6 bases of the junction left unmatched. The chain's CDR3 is CASTGLEDNEQFF. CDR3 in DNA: TGTGCCAGCACGGGACTAGAGGACAATGAGCAGTTCTTC. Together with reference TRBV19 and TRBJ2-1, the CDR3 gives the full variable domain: DGGITQSPKYLFRKEGQNVTLSCEQNLNHDAMYWYRQDPGQGLRLIYYSQIVNDFQKGDIAEGYSVSREKKESFPLTVTSAQKNPTAFYLCASTGLEDNEQFFGPGTRLTVL.

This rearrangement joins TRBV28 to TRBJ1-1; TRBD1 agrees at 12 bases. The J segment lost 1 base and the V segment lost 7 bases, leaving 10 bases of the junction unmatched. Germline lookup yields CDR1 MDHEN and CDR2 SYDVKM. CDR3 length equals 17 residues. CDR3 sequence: CASTITPGQGANTEAFF. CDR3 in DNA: TGTGCCAGCACCATCACCCCGGGACAGGGGGCGAACACTGAAGCTTTCTTT.

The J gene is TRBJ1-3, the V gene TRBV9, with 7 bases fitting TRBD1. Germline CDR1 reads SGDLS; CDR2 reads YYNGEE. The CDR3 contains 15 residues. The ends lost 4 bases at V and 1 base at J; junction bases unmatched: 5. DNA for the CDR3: TGTGCCAGCAGCCCTAGGGGGCTTTCTGGAAACACCATATATTTT. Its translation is CASSPRGLSGNTIYF.

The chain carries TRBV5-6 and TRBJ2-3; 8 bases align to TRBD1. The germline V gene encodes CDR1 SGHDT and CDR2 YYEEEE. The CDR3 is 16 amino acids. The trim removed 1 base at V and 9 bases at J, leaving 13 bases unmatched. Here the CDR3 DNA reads TGTGCCAGCAGCTTGCCCGACAGGGGTCCGGCTATAACGCAGTATTTT. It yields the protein CASSLPDRGPAITQYF.

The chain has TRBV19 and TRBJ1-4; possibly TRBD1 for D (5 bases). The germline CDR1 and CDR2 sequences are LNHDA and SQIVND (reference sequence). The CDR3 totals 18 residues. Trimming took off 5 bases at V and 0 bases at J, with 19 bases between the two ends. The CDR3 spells CASSYTGTLTSTNEKLFF. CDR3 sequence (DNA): TGTGCCAGTAGTTATACCGGGACTCTAACGTCAACTAATGAAAAACTGTTTTTT.

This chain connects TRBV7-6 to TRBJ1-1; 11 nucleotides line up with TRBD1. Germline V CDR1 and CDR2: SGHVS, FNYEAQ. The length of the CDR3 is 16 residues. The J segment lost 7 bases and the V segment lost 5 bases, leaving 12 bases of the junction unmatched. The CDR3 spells CASSAGTGGNPIEAFF. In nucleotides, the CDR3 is TGTGCCAGCAGCGCCGGGACAGGGGGTAACCCCATTGAAGCTTTCTTT.

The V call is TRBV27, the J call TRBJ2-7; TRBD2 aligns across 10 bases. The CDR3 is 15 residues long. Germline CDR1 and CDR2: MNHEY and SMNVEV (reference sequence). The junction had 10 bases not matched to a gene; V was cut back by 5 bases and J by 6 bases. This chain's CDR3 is CASSGGLAGASEQYF. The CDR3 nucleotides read TGTGCCAGCAGTGGGGGGCTAGCGGGAGCAAGCGAGCAGTACTTC.

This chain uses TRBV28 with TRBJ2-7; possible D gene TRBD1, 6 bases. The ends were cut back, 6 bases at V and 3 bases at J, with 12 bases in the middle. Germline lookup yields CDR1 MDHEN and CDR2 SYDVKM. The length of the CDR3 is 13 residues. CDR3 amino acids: CASRTGTLYEQYF. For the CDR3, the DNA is TGTGCCAGCAGAACCGGGACACTCTACGAGCAGTACTTC.

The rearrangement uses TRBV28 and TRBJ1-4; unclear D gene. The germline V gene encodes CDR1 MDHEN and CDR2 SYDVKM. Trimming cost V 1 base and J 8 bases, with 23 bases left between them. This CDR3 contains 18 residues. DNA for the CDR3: TGTGCCAGCAGTTTATTGCTCCCCGACCCCCTAGTACGGGAAAAACTGTTTTTT. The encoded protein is CASSLLLPDPLVREKLFF.

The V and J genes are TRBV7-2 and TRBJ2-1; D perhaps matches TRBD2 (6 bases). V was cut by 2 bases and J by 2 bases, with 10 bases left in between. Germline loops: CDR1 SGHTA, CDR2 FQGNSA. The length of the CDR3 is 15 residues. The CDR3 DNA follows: TGTGCCAGCAGCTTAAAGCGGAGGGCCTACAATGAGCAGTTCTTC. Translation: CASSLKRRAYNEQFF.

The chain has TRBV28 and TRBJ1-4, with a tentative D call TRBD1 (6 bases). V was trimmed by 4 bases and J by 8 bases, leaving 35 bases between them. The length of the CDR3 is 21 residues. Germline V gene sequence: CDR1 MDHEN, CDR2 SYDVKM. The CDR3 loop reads CASSYPTVSVRENRAREKLFF. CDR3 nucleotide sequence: TGTGCCAGCAGTTACCCCACGGTCTCCGTGCGGGAGAACAGGGCCAGGGAAAAACTGTTTTTT.

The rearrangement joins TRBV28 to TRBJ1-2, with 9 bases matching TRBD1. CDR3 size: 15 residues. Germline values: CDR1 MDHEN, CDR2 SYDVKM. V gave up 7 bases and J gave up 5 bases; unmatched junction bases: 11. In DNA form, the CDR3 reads TGTGCCAGCACCCGCCTCCAGGGACAGGGTTATGGCTACACCTTC. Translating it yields CASTRLQGQGYGYTF.

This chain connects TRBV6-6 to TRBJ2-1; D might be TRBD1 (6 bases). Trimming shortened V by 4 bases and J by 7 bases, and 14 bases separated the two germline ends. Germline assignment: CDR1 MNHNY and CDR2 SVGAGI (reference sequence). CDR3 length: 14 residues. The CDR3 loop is CASSLHRDLNEQFF. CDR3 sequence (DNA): TGTGCCAGCAGTTTACACAGGGATCTAAATGAGCAGTTCTTC.

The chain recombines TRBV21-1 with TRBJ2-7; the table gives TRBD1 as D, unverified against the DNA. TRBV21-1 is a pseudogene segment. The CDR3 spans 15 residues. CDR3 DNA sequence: TGTGCCAGCAAATCCGAGGGGGTTCAGCGCTACGAGCAGTACTTC. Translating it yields CASKSEGVQRYEQYF.

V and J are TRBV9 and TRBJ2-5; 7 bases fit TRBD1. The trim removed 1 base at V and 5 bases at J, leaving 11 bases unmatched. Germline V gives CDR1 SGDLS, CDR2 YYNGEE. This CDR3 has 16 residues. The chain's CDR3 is CASSVFSAQGDETQYF. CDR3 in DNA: TGTGCCAGCAGCGTATTTAGCGCTCAGGGGGATGAGACCCAGTACTTC.

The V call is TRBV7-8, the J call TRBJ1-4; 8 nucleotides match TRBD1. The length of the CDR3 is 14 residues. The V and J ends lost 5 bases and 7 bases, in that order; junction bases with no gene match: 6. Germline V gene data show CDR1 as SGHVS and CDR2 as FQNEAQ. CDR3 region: CASSTRQGSEKLFF. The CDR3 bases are TGTGCCAGCAGCACGCGACAGGGGAGTGAAAAACTGTTTTTT.

This CDR3 reads CASRFAGTAGNTIYF. CDR3 in DNA: TGTGCCAGCAGATTCGCTGGGACTGCTGGAAACACCATATATTTT. The chain couples TRBV7-2 to TRBJ1-3; D is perhaps TRBD1 (5 bases). V was trimmed by 6 bases and J by 2 bases, leaving 14 bases between them. Germline V gene data show CDR1 as SGHTA and CDR2 as FQGNSA. CDR3 length: 15 residues.

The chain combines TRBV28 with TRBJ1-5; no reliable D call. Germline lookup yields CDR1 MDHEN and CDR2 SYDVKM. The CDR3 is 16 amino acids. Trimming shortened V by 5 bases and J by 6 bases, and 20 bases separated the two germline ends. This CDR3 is CASSLPTLEPGQPQHF. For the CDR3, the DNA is TGTGCCAGCAGTCTACCAACACTCGAGCCAGGTCAGCCCCAGCATTTT.

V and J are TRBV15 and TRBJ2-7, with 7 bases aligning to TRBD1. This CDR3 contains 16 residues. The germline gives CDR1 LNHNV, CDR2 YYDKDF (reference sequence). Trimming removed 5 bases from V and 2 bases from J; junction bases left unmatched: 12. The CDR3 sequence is CATSSRTGTDAYEQYF. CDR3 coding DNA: TGTGCCACCAGCTCTCGGACCGGGACAGACGCCTACGAGCAGTACTTC.

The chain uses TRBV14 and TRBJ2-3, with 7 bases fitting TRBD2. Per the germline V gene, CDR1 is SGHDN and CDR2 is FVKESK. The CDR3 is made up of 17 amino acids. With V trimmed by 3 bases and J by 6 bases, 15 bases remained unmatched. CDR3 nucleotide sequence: TGTGCCAGCAGCCACTTCAGCGCGGGAGTAGCTCGGGATACGCAGTATTTT. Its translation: CASSHFSAGVARDTQYF.

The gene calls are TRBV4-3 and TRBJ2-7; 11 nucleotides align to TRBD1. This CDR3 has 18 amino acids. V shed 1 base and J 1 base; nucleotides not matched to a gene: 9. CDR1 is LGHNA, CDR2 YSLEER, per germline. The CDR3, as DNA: TGCGCCAGCAGCCAAGTATATGAGGGGACAGGGGGTTCCTACGAGCAGTACTTC. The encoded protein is CASSQVYEGTGGSYEQYF.